This TCR beta chain was observed in a study of T cells expressing NK-cell markers (dated by TCRdb to about 2020). At the level of the whole study: Three sorted T-cell subsets (CD3+CD56+NKG2C+, CD3+CD56+NKG2C- and CD3+CD56-NKG2C+) from 8 or 9 donors had their TCR beta-chain repertoires profiled. Illumina HiSeq 2000/2500, MiSeq or NextSeq was used to sequence libraries as 2 x 150 bp reads. The study sequenced eight donors, all healthy volunteers chosen at random: three men and five women. Among the eight sequenced donors, only one was HCMV-seronegative, while the other seven were HCMV-seropositive. Overall results and qualifications from the work: Those dominant clonotypes were again the most abundant among CD3+CD56-NKG2C+ cells in several donors, at about 25-60.1%. In more than five donors, the dominant CD3+CD56+NKG2C+ clonotypes ranked among the top 10 CD8+ clonotypes, making up roughly 1.0-8% of CD8+ T cells. Whether the expanded NKG2C-expressing T cell clones were specific for HCMV antigens was left unclear.

Turning to this clonotype: The target of this receptor is not known.

A commercial ELISA kit detecting HCMV-specific IgG in serum was used to determine HCMV serostatus. Ficoll density gradient centrifugation was used to isolate peripheral blood mononuclear cells from blood. The CDR3 runs 15 residues from the cysteine to the phenylalanine. Only the protein sequence is given. Via the germline V gene, CDR1 is MNHNS and CDR2 SASEGT. The data were produced on an Illumina HiSeq 2000. The TCR beta cDNA libraries were made using 5'RACE template switching, a step that added both a universal primer site and unique molecular identifiers. cDNA synthesis was primed from the TCR beta constant segment and was followed by two successive PCR amplification steps. For the original study's pipeline: MIGEC handled demultiplexing of the reads and grouping by UMI, while MiTCR was used to assemble and quantify clonotypes. To exclude erroneous sequences, only TCR cDNA sequences supported by at least two reads were retained. The tcR package was used for downstream repertoire analysis, with clonotypes matched between fractions based on CDR3 nucleotide sequence plus V segment. VDJmatch was used to annotate antigen specificity against VDJdb, with one amino acid substitution in CDR3 allowed. TCRdb reprocessed the sequencing reads and holds a single record per CDR3 protein sequence, with no DNA. TCRdb's processing, not the study's, gives the V and J calls here. The table kept for this sample lists about 460,000 distinct CDR3 sequences. The ten largest clones add up to around 1.4% of the sample.

What was sequenced was blood T cells: a sorted CD56 or NKG2C T cell subset, CD4+ or CD8+ T cells, or bulk PBMC T cells (not recorded which). The sequence was obtained from a woman aged 50 to 65 in good health. Donor details come from another sample of the same person, matched by shared clones. The rearranged segments are TRBV6-1 and TRBJ1-2; the D gene TCRdb calls, TRBD1, cannot be checked with no DNA. The CDR3 reads CASSDRGQTNYGYTF.